This T cell receptor beta chain was found in a study of molecular identifiers for immune sequencing clone quantification. Regarding the study as a whole: Because of identical TCR molecules sharing a barcode, sizes of highly expanded clones could be underestimated.

This clonotype has ten or more counts. Antigen unknown. CDR1 is SGHTA, CDR2 FQGNSA, per germline. The trim removed 3 bases at V and 2 bases at J, leaving 3 bases unmatched. The CDR3 is 16 residues long. Listed TCR primers and previously described methods were used for bulk TCR libraries. TCRdb reprocessed the PCR reads with MiXCR, giving one entry per CDR3 protein. The sample lists 300,000 to 400,000 distinct CDR3 sequences; roughly a quarter were seen once. When naive CD8 T cells were sorted, they were gated as CD8+CD4-CCR7+CD45RA+. V usage is TRBV7-2 and J usage is TRBJ2-5, with 13 positions matching TRBD2. The origin of this receptor is a human donor in good health. Some libraries in this study had Jurkat cell RNA spiked in. The specimen sequenced was naive CD8+ T cells from blood, with Jurkat cell RNA spiked in. Described subset: FACS-sorted CD8+CD4-CCR7+CD45RA+ naive T cells. As DNA, the CDR3 is TGTGCCAGCAGCTTGTGGACTAGCGGGGGACAAGAGACCCAGTACTTC. This sequence encodes CASSLWTSGGQETQYF.